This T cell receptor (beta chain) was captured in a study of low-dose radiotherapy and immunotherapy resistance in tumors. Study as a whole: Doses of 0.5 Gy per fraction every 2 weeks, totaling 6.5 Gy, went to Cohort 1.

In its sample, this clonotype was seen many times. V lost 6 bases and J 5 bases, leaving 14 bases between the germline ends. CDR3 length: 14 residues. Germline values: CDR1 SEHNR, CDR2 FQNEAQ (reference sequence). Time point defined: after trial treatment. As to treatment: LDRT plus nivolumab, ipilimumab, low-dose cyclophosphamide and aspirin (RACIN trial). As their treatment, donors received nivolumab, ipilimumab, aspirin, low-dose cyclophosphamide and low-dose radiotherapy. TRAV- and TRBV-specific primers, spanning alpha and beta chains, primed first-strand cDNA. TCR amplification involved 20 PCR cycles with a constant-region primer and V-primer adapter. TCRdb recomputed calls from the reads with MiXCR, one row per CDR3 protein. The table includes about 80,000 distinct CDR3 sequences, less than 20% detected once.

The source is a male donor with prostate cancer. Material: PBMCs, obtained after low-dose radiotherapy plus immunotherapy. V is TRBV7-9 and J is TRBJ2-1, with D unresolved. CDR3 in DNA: TGTGCCAGCAGAAAGGGTCGGTTCGACAATGAGCAGTTCTTC. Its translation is CASRKGRFDNEQFF. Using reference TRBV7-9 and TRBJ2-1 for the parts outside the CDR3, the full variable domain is DTGVSQNPRHKITKRGQNVTFRCDPISEHNRLYWYRQTLGQGPEFLTYFQNEAQLEKSRLLSDRFSAERPKGSFSTLEIQRTEQGDSAMYLCASRKGRFDNEQFFGPGTRLTVL.